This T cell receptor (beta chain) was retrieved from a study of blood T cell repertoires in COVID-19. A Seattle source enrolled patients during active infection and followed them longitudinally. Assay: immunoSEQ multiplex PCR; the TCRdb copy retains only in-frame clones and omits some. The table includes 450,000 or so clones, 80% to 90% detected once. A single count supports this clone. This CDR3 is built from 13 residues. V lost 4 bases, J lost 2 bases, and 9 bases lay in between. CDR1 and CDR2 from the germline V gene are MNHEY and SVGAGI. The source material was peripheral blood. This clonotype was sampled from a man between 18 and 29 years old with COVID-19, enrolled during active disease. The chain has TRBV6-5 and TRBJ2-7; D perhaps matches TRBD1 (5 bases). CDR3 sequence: CASSLRGPYEQYF. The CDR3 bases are TGTGCCAGCAGTTTAAGGGGCCCCTACGAGCAGTACTTC.